This TCR beta chain was obtained from a study of shared clonotypes between healthy human individuals. About the research overall: Per donor, three plates held CD4 naive cells, three held CD4 memory, two held CD8 naive and one held CD8 memory. Study outcomes and limitations: The study found lower generation probabilities in non-shared clonotypes than in those shared by all four donors.

This table comes from immunoSEQ multiplex PCR, and its TCRdb copy is limited to in-frame clones, with some not included. The sample contains approximately 1.5 million clones, under 99% of which appear only once. The junction had 6 bases not matched to a gene; V was cut back by 6 bases and J by 3 bases. Germline V CDR1 and CDR2: SGHRS, YFSETQ. The CDR3 consists of 14 residues. CD4+ cells were split into CD45RA+ naive and CD45RA-negative memory subsets. A word on this clone: Its antigen is unidentified.

The chain couples TRBV5-1 to TRBJ2-3; TRBD1 agrees at 8 bases. The sequence derives from a man aged 30-40 years in good health. The sample consisted of naive CD4+ T cells sorted from blood. Stated subset: CD45RA+ positively selected. This CDR3 is CASTTGVTTDTQYF. CDR3 DNA: TGCGCCAGCACGACAGGGGTGACGACAGATACGCAGTATTTT.